The clone carrying this T cell receptor beta chain was seen only a few times. Its matching antigen is unknown. The CDR3 is 14 residues long. The ends were cut back, 0 bases at V and 2 bases at J, with 6 bases in the middle. CDR1 is SGHRS and CDR2 is YFSETQ in the germline V gene. The PBMCs had their origin in 7.5 to 10 ml of fresh peripheral blood. This sample is part of a study of T cells in Graves' hyperthyroidism and ophthalmopathy. Findings of the study overall: For ophthalmopathy, model prediction preceded onset by a median roughly 6.5 months.

Amplification targeted TCR beta CDR3 regions from RNA transcripts. First-round RT-PCR targeting the TCR CDR3 was performed with the HTBI primer set. TCRdb re-analysed the multiplex PCR reads in MiXCR, keeping a single row per CDR3 protein. The repertoire consists of about 210,000 distinct CDR3 sequences, with 15% to 20% occurring once and the leading ten covering around 50%. Sequences were obtained from blood. This clonotype originated in a man aged 45-65 years with Graves' hyperthyroidism. The J gene is TRBJ1-3, the V gene TRBV5-1; D remains unclear. CDR3 loop: CASSLEPPGNTIYF. The CDR3 DNA reads TGCGCCAGCAGCTTGGAGCCCCCTGGAAACACCATATATTTT.